This TCR beta chain was found in a study of blood T cell repertoires in COVID-19. Germline assignment: CDR1 SGHRS and CDR2 YFSETQ. V lost 4 bases to trimming and J lost 5 bases; unmatched junction nucleotides: 2. The CDR3 consists of 13 residues. Original handling: Amplifying reference gene primers gave estimates of nucleated cell counts. Assay used: immunoSEQ multiplex PCR; TCRdb lists only in-frame clones, some missing. V and J calls and clone size are as listed in that table; D and trimming were resolved from the DNA. The table lists 300,000 to 400,000 clones, roughly nine tenths of them singletons, with 2% to 3% in the top ten.

The chain has TRBV5-1 and TRBJ1-4; TRBD1 matches at 7 bases. This sequence originates from a man in his sixties who had recovered from COVID-19. Sequencing was carried out using PBMCs or T cells enriched from blood (not recorded which). The CDR3 DNA reads TGCGCCAGCAGCCCGACAGGGAATGAAAAACTGTTTTTT. Amino acid sequence: CASSPTGNEKLFF.